Each of the 28 T cell receptor beta chains below was sequenced from the same sample in a study of beta chain features in type 1 diabetes. Reverse transcribing all isolated RNA meant expressed TCRB transcripts were sequenced. The assay was immunoSEQ multiplex PCR, and TCRdb's table has in-frame clones only and misses some. The profile shows hundreds of thousands of clones, approximately 14% of them singletons. Sample: central memory CD4+ T cells from blood. The receptor set was obtained from a man in his thirties or forties in good health.

The chain couples TRBV7-3 to TRBJ2-7; D tentatively fits TRBD1 or TRBD2 (5 bases each). The CDR3 runs 13 residues. Germline values: CDR1 SGHTA, CDR2 FQGTGA. The CDR3 loop is CASSLAPWDAWNV. CDR3 sequence (DNA): TGTGCCAGCAGCTTAGCCCCATGGGACGCTTGGAACGTC.

This clone has a handful of counts. The genes are TRBV5-1 and TRBJ2-5; the match to TRBD2 covers 7 bases. V gave up 4 bases and J gave up 2 bases; unmatched junction bases: 11. The CDR3 runs to 16 residues. Germline V CDR1 and CDR2: SGHRS, YFSETQ. The CDR3 DNA sequence: TGCGCCAGCAGCCTCCGAGACCTAGCGGTTCAAGAGACCCAGTACTTC. It specifies CASSLRDLAVQETQYF.

The J gene is TRBJ1-1, the V gene TRBV29-1, with 7 bases that match TRBD1. This CDR3 contains 13 residues. Germline V gene sequence: CDR1 SQVTM, CDR2 ANQGSEA. The V segment lost 4 bases and the J segment 2 bases; nucleotides outside the gene matches: 4. The CDR3 loop is CSVADRLNTEAFF. CDR3 bases: TGCAGCGTTGCGGACAGGCTCAACACTGAAGCTTTCTTT.

This clone was picked up a small number of times. The chain joins TRBV6-5 to TRBJ2-5; D gene ambiguous. This CDR3 region has 14 residues. V was trimmed by 0 bases and J by 2 bases, leaving 7 bases between them. The germline gives CDR1 MNHEY, CDR2 SVGAGI. CDR3 residues: CASSYSTQQETQYF. Written as DNA, the CDR3 is TGTGCCAGCAGTTACTCGACCCAACAAGAGACCCAGTACTTC.

This clone has just a few counts. The chain is built from TRBV7-2 and TRBJ1-3, with 9 bases fitting TRBD1. After removal of 7 bases from V and 4 bases from J, the junction contained 5 bases not matched to a gene. Looked up from germline, CDR1 is SGHTA and CDR2 is FQGNSA. This CDR3 has 14 residues. The CDR3 here is CASTGTGIGNTIYF. In nucleotides, the CDR3 is TGTGCCAGCACCGGGACAGGGATCGGAAACACCATATATTTT.

This clone turned up a few times. The chain recombines TRBV4-2 with TRBJ2-1, with D maybe TRBD1 (5 bases). The length of the CDR3 is 13 residues. The V and J ends lost 3 bases and 5 bases respectively, with 8 bases between them. Germline loops: CDR1 LGHNA, CDR2 YNFKEQ. The CDR3 region is CASSHPGNNEQFF. The CDR3 bases are TGTGCCAGCAGCCACCCAGGGAACAATGAGCAGTTCTTC.

This clone was found a few times. This chain uses TRBV29-1 with TRBJ1-2; 11 positions agree with TRBD1. CDR1 and CDR2 from the germline V gene are SQVTM and ANQGSEA. This CDR3 region has 13 residues. J was trimmed by 6 bases and V by 5 bases; bases with no gene match: 5. The CDR3 sequence is CSVRTGGRDGYTF. The CDR3 DNA sequence: TGCAGCGTTCGGACAGGGGGCAGGGATGGCTACACCTTC.

This clone was picked up a small number of times. The chain combines TRBV29-1 with TRBJ1-2; D gene ambiguous. V lost 0 bases and J 4 bases, leaving 9 bases between the germline ends. Germline V lookup: CDR1 SQVTM, CDR2 ANQGSEA. The CDR3 runs to 13 residues. The CDR3 DNA follows: TGCAGCGTTGAAGAGGTGGCAGCCTATGGCTACACCTTC. This encodes CSVEEVAAYGYTF. Full variable domain (remainder filled in from reference TRBV29-1 and TRBJ1-2): SAVISQKPSRDICQRGTSLTIQCQVDSQVTMMFWYRQQPGQSLTLIATANQGSEATYESGFVIDKFPISRPNLTFSTLTVSNMSPEDSSIYLCSVEEVAAYGYTFGSGTRLTVV.

The chain carries TRBV28 and TRBJ1-4; D unclear. V gave up 6 bases and J gave up 5 bases, with 10 bases separating them. Germline CDR1 is MDHEN and CDR2 is SYDVKM. The CDR3 is 13 amino acids. The CDR3 DNA follows: TGTGCCAGCAGGAAGGCGAACAATGAAAAACTGTTTTTT. Protein: CASRKANNEKLFF.

The CDR3 sequence is CASSLLGGGTEAFF. CDR3 coding DNA: TGTGCCAGCAGCTTGCTCGGGGGGGGCACTGAAGCTTTCTTT. The chain recombines TRBV11-3 with TRBJ1-1; weak D call: TRBD1 (5 bases). CDR3 size: 14 residues. The germline CDR1 and CDR2 sequences are SGHNT and YENEEA. V was clipped by 3 bases and J by 4 bases, with 12 bases between them.

This sequence joins TRBV9 and TRBJ2-2; 12 positions match TRBD2. The V segment lost 0 bases and the J segment 5 bases; nucleotides outside the gene matches: 2. CDR3 length: 16 amino acids. Germline-derived CDR1 and CDR2 are SGDLS and YYNGEE. The CDR3 region is CASSVGGTSGTGELFF. DNA for the CDR3: TGTGCCAGCAGCGTAGGGGGGACTAGCGGGACCGGGGAGCTGTTTTTT. The full variable domain, its missing parts supplied by reference TRBV9 and TRBJ2-2, is DSGVTQTPKHLITATGQRVTLRCSPRSGDLSVYWYQQSLDQGLQFLIQYYNGEERAKGNILERFSAQQFPDLHSELNLSSLELGDSALYFCASSVGGTSGTGELFFGEGSRLTVL.

This clone has just a few counts. V usage is TRBV18 and J usage is TRBJ1-3; D is undetermined. This CDR3 is 14 amino acids long. Trimming pared 1 base from V and 6 bases from J, leaving 10 bases between. The germline gives CDR1 KGHSH, CDR2 LQKENI. The CDR3 coding sequence is TGTGCCAGCTCACCACGGCCAGGAGAAAACACCATATATTTT. Translating gives CASSPRPGENTIYF.

In this sample, this clone turned up a few times. The V and J genes are TRBV19 and TRBJ1-5; D is undetermined. This CDR3 region has 15 residues. Trimming cost V 11 bases and J 1 base, with 18 bases left between them. Germline-derived CDR1 and CDR2 are LNHDA and SQIVND (reference sequence). CDR3 protein: CASLTTDQSNQPQHF. CDR3 sequence (DNA): TGTGCCTCACTTACCACAGATCAAAGCAATCAGCCCCAGCATTTT.

J is TRBJ1-5 and V is TRBV25-1; D is perhaps TRBD1 (6 bases). The V end lost 5 bases, the J end lost 7 bases, and 15 bases lay between the germline ends. The CDR3 runs to 14 residues. Germline CDR1 and CDR2: MGHDK and SYGVNS. The CDR3 protein is CASSWRDTSQPQHF. The CDR3 DNA reads as TGTGCCAGCAGTTGGCGGGACACATCACAGCCCCAGCATTTT.

This clone was detected only a few times. The chain links TRBV11-2 to TRBJ1-2; D gene unclear. There are 14 residues in the CDR3. Per the germline V gene, CDR1 is SGHAT and CDR2 is FQNNGV. Trimming shortened V by 5 bases and J by 6 bases, and 16 bases separated the two germline ends. DNA of the CDR3: TGTGCCAGCAGCCCCCCTTCCGGTGTCGATGGCTACACCTTC. Protein: CASSPPSGVDGYTF.

The genes are TRBV7-8 and TRBJ1-5; 8 bases align to TRBD1. V was clipped by 3 bases and J by 2 bases; unmatched bases: 9. The CDR3 loop spans 17 amino acids. Germline CDR1 and CDR2: SGHVS and FQNEAQ. The CDR3 DNA sequence: TGTGCCAGCAGCTTTGGGCAGGGGGCACGGGGCAATCAGCCCCAGCATTTT. Its protein is CASSFGQGARGNQPQHF. Together with reference TRBV7-8 and TRBJ1-5, the CDR3 gives the full variable domain: GAGVSQSPRYKVAKRGQDVALRCDPISGHVSLFWYQQALGQGPEFLTYFQNEAQLDKSGLPSDRFFAERPEGSVSTLKIQRTQQEDSAVYLCASSFGQGARGNQPQHFGDGTRLSIL.

Many counts were recorded for this clone. The chain is built from TRBV5-4 and TRBJ2-6; D is ambiguous. Germline assignment: CDR1 SGHNT and CDR2 YYREEE (reference sequence). The CDR3 loop spans 15 amino acids. V was clipped by 4 bases and J by 11 bases, with 19 bases between them. Here the CDR3 DNA reads TGTGCCAGCAGCCAAGATGGGCAGACCCGCGACGTCCTGACTTTC. Translating it yields CASSQDGQTRDVLTF.

The chain is built from TRBV6-6 and TRBJ2-7, with D perhaps matching TRBD1 (5 bases). The V gene's germline CDR1 is MNHNY and CDR2 SVGAGI (reference sequence). CDR3 length: 14 amino acids. V gave up 8 bases and J gave up 2 bases, with 16 bases separating them. This CDR3 is CASRQLLNAYEQYV. The CDR3 nucleotides read TGTGCCAGCCGACAGTTACTCAACGCCTACGAGCAGTACGTC.

In its sample, this clone was seen a few times. One end of the junction is discordant with germline, which a read error may explain. Other DNA variants within this sample encode the same CDR3. This chain uses TRBV7-3 with TRBJ2-3, with TRBD1 as a possible D gene (5 bases). Germline CDR1 SGHTA, CDR2 FQGTGA. The CDR3 consists of 17 residues. The CDR3 DNA sequence: TGCGCCAGCAGCCAAGGGGTCGGTTTCTCCGACACAGATACGCAGTATTTT. This codes for CASSQGVGFSDTDTQYF.

The chain carries TRBV7-2 and TRBJ2-7; D remains unclear. Deletions cut 1 base from V and 2 bases from J, with 6 bases between. Germline CDR1 is SGHTA and CDR2 is FQGNSA. This CDR3 is built from 13 residues. As DNA, the CDR3 is TGTGCCAGCAGCTTAGAACCAGCCTACGAGCAGTACGTC. Its protein is CASSLEPAYEQYV.

The sample holds a few counts of this clone. The V gene is TRBV10-2, the J gene TRBJ1-2, with D uncertain. Germline assignment: CDR1 WSHSY and CDR2 SAAADI. This CDR3 has 14 residues. V dropped 0 bases and J dropped 4 bases, with 9 bases sitting between them. The CDR3 DNA sequence: TGCGCCAGCAGTGAGTCGATTGGAACCTATGGCTACACCTTC. This codes for CASSESIGTYGYTF.

V and J are TRBV9 and TRBJ2-2; possibly TRBD2 for D (6 bases). Germline CDR1 reads SGDLS; CDR2 reads YYNGEE. The CDR3 has 16 residues. Trimming stripped 3 bases from V and 2 bases from J, with 14 bases between. DNA for the CDR3: TGTGCCAGCAGCGGATCTGTGGGGGGTAACACCGGGGAGCTGTTTTTT. It encodes CASSGSVGGNTGELFF.

This clone was observed once. The genes are TRBV9 and TRBJ1-2; D possibly corresponds to TRBD1 (6 bases). The CDR3 length is 15 residues. V was shortened by 4 bases and J by 10 bases, with 23 bases between the two germline ends. CDR1 is SGDLS, CDR2 YYNGEE, per germline. CDR3 amino acids: CASSLSGDTRGVYTF. For the CDR3, the DNA is TGTGCCAGCAGCCTAAGCGGGGACACACGTGGGGTCTACACCTTC.

The chain carries TRBV18 and TRBJ1-5; D unresolved. The CDR3 loop spans 13 amino acids. Deletions cut 5 bases from V and 5 bases from J, with 10 bases between. Per germline, CDR1 KGHSH and CDR2 LQKENI. The CDR3 region is CASSNQAHQPQHF. Written as DNA, the CDR3 is TGTGCCAGCTCAAATCAGGCCCATCAGCCCCAGCATTTT.

This clone turned up a few times. The chain links TRBV5-6 to TRBJ1-2; D call uncertain. This CDR3 is built from 14 residues. Germline lookup yields CDR1 SGHDT and CDR2 YYEEEE. V dropped 4 bases and J dropped 2 bases, with 12 bases sitting between them. The CDR3 loop is CASSPDGPNYGYTF. DNA for the CDR3: TGTGCCAGCAGCCCGGACGGACCCAACTATGGCTACACCTTC.

The table lists this clone with many counts. Different DNA sequences within this sample yield the same CDR3. The chain uses TRBV11-2 and TRBJ2-1; no clear D gene. The V end lost 2 bases, the J end lost 2 bases, and 1 base lay between the germline ends. There are 12 residues in the CDR3. The V gene's germline CDR1 is SGHAT and CDR2 FQNNGV. The CDR3 DNA is TGTGCCAGCAGCTTACCCTACAATGAGCAGTTCTTC. This sequence encodes CASSLPYNEQFF.

This clone was observed a few times. Germline and junction disagree at one end, which may indicate a read error. The chain links TRBV11-2 to TRBJ1-2; D is unresolved. From germline, CDR1 is SGHAT and CDR2 FQNNGV. CDR3 length: 15 amino acids. CDR3 coding DNA: TGCGCCAGCAGCGAAGGACTCGGCACCTACTATGGCTACACCTTC. It codes for CASSEGLGTYYGYTF.

This clone was observed many times. Other DNA variants within this sample encode the same CDR3. V is TRBV7-9 and J is TRBJ2-1; possible D gene TRBD2, 6 bases. The germline V gene has CDR1 SEHNR and CDR2 FQNEAQ (reference sequence). The CDR3 is made up of 12 amino acids. V lost 3 bases and J 6 bases, leaving 6 bases between the germline ends. The CDR3 DNA reads TGTGCCAGCAGCTTTAGCGGCAATGAGCAGTTCTTC. Translation gives CASSFSGNEQFF.